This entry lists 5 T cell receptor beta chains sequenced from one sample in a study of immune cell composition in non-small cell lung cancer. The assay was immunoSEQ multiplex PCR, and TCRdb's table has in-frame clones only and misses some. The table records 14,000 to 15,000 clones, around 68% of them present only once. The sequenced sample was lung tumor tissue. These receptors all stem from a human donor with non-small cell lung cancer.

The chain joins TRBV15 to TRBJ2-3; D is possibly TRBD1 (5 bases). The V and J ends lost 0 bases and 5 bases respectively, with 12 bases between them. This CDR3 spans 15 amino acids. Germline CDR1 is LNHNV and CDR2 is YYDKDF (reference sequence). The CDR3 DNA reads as TGTGCCACCAGCAGAGACGGACAAAGAGGAGATACGCAGTATTTT. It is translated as CATSRDGQRGDTQYF.

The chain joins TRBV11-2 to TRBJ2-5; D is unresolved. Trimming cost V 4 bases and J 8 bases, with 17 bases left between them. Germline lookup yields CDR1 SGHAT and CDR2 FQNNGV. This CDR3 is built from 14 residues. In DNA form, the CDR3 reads TGTGCCAGCAGCTCTCTCGGTTTTCCAAAAACCCAGTACTTC. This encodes CASSSLGFPKTQYF.

CDR3 in DNA: TGCGCCAGCAGCGATGGGGACACCGCACGGGGAAAACTGTTTTTT. Protein: CASSDGDTARGKLFF. The chain combines TRBV5-1 with TRBJ1-4; D may be TRBD1 (6 bases). Germline CDR1 SGHRS, CDR2 YFSETQ. V was clipped by 4 bases and J by 10 bases, with 20 bases between them. The CDR3 contains 15 residues.

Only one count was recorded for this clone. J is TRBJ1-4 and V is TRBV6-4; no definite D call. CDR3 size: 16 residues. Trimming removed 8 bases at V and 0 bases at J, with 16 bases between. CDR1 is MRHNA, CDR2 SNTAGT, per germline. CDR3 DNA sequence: TGTGCCAGCGCCCCGGGGAAGGATGCAACTAATGAAAAACTGTTTTTT. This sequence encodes CASAPGKDATNEKLFF.

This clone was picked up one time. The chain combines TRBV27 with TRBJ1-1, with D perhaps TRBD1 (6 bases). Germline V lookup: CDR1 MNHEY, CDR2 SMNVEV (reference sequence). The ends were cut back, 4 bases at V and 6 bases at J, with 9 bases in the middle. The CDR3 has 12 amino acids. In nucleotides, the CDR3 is TGTGCCAGCAGTTCAGGGGACGCTGAAGCTTTCTTT. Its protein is CASSSGDAEAFF.